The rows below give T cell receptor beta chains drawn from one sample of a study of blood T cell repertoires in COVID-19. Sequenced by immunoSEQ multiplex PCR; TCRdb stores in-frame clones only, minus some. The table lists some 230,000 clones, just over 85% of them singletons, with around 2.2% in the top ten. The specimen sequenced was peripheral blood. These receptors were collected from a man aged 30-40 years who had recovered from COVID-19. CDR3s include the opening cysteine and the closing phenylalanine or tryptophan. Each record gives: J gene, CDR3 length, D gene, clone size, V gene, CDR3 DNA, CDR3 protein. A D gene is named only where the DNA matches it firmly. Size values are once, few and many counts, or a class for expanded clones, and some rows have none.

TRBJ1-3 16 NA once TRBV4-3 TGCGCCAGCAGCCAGACGAACGCAGGGTCGGGAAACACCATATATTTT CASSQTNAGSGNTIYF
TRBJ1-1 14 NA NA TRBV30 TGTGCCTGGAGTGGCAGGGGAGTGGTTGCTGAAGCTTTCTTT CAWSGRGVVAEAFF
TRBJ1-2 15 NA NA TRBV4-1 TGCGCCAGCAGCCACCCGGACAGTCAGGAGAAGGGCTACACCTTC CASSHPDSQEKGYTF
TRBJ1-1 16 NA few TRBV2 TGTGCCAGCAGTAGAGGGCTCGGGGTATGGAACACTGAAGCTTTCTTT CASSRGLGVWNTEAFF
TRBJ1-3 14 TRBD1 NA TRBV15 TGTGCCACCAGCCAAAGGACAGGGGAAAACACCATATATTTT CATSQRTGENTIYF
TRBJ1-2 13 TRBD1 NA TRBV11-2 TGTGCCAGCAGCTCAGGACAGGGCTATGGCTACACCTTC CASSSGQGYGYTF
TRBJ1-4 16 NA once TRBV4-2 TGTGCCAGCAGCCAAGGGGGGGGCATTACTAATGAAAAACTGTTTTTT CASSQGGGITNEKLFF
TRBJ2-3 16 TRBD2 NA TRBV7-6 TGTGCCAGCAGCCCGAGCGGGGCTTGGGGCACAGATACGCAGTATTTT CASSPSGAWGTDTQYF
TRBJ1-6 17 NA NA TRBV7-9 TGTGCCAGCAGCCCGTCGGCTGCTAGCTCCTATAATTCACCCCTCCACTTT CASSPSAASSYNSPLHF
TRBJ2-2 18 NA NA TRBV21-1 TGTGCCAGCAGCAAAGTAGGGAGGGACAGGGTGTTCACCGGGGAGCTGTTTTTT CASSKVGRDRVFTGELFF
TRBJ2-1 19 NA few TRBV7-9 TGTGCCAGCAGCTTTAGGTGGTCAGGGGGGAATTCGGGGCGCAATGAGCAGTTCTTC CASSFRWSGGNSGRNEQFF
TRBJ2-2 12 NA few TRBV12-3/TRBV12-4 TGTGCCAGCAGTAGGGACACCGTGGAGCTGTTTTTT CASSRDTVELFF
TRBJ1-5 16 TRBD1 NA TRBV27 TGTGCCAGCAGTAGTCGGCAGGGGGCCATCAATCAGCCCCAGCATTTT CASSSRQGAINQPQHF
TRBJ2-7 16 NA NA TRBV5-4 TGTGCCAGCAGCAATGGACACTTTGTCCCACCCTACGAGCAGTACTTC CASSNGHFVPPYEQYF
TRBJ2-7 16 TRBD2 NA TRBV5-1 TGCGCCAGCAGCTTGGTGCGGGGGGCGTTCAGCAACGAGCAGTACTTC CASSLVRGAFSNEQYF
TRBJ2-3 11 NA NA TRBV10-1 TGCGCCAGCACCAACACAGATACGCAGTATTTT CASTNTDTQYF
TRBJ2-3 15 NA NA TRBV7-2 TGTGCCAGCAGTTTAAGAGTCACGGTTGCAGATACGCAGTATTTT CASSLRVTVADTQYF